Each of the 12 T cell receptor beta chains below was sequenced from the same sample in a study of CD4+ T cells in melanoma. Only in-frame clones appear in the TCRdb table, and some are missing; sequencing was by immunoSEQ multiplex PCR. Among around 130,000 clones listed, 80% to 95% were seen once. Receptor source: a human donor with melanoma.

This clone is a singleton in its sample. As DNA, the CDR3 is TGTGCCAGCAGCTTATCTTCCTTGGCGTCCACTGAAGCTTTCTTT. This encodes CASSLSSLASTEAFF. The chain employs TRBV7-3 and TRBJ1-1, with D hard to call. CDR3 length: 15 amino acids. Germline V gives CDR1 SGHTA, CDR2 FQGTGA. Trimming pared 2 bases from V and 4 bases from J, leaving 14 bases between.

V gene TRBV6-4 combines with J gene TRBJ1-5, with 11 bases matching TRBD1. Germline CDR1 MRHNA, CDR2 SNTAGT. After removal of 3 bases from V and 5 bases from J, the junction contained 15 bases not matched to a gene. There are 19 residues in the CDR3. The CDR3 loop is CASSDGQGAQISVHQPQHF. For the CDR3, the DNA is TGTGCCAGCAGTGATGGACAGGGGGCGCAGATATCGGTCCATCAGCCCCAGCATTTT.

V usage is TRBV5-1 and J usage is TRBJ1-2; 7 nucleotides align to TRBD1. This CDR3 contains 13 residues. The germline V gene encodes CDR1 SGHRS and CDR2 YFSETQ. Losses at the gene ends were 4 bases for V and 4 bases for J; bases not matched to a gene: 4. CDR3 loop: CASSVGTVYGYTF. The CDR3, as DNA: TGCGCCAGCAGCGTCGGGACAGTCTATGGCTACACCTTC. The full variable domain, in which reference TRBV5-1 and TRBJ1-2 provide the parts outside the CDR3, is KAGVTQTPRYLIKTRGQQVTLSCSPISGHRSVSWYQQTPGQGLQFLFEYFSETQRNKGNFPGRFSGRQFSNSRSEMNVSTLELGDSALYLCASSVGTVYGYTFGSGTRLTVV.

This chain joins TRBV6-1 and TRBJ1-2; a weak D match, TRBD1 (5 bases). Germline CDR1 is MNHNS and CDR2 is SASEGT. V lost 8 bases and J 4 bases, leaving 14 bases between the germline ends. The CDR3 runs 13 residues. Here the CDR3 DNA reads TGTGCCAGCGAGAGTGGACAAGGCTATGGCTACACCTTC. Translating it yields CASESGQGYGYTF.

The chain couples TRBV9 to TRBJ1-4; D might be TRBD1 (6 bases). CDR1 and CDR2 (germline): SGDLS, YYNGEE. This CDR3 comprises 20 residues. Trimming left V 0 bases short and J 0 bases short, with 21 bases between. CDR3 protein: CASSVGGGGRIAATNEKLFF. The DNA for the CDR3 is TGTGCCAGCAGCGTAGGAGGGGGAGGTCGTATCGCGGCAACTAATGAAAAACTGTTTTTT.

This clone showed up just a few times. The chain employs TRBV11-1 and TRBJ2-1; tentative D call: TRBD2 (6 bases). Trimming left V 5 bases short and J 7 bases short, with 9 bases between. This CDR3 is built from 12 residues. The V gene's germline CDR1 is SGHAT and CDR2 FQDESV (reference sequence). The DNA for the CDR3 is TGTGCCAGCAGCATCGGGGGAAATGAGCAGTTCTTC. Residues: CASSIGGNEQFF.

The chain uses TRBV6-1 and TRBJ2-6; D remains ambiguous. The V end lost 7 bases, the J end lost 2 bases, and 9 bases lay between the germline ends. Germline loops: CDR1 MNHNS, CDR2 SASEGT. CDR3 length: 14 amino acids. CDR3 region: CASTIEAGANVLTF. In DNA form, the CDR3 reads TGTGCCAGCACTATCGAGGCTGGGGCCAACGTCCTGACTTTC.

CDR3 bases: TGTGCCTGGAGTGTAACACGGCTGGAGCAGTACTTC. Its translation is CAWSVTRLEQYF. The chain is built from TRBV30 and TRBJ2-7; D gene ambiguous. Trimming removed 0 bases from V and 7 bases from J, with 10 bases in between. Germline V gene sequence: CDR1 GTSNPN, CDR2 SVGIG (reference sequence). The CDR3 spans 12 residues.

Here the CDR3 DNA reads TGTGCCAGCAGCCAAAGGGCAGGCTCGAGGGATTTAGCCTACACCTTC. Translated: CASSQRAGSRDLAYTF. The chain has TRBV4-2 and TRBJ1-2; D gene ambiguous. This CDR3 has 16 residues. Trimming shortened V by 2 bases and J by 10 bases, and 23 bases separated the two germline ends. CDR1 is LGHNA and CDR2 is YNFKEQ in the germline V gene.

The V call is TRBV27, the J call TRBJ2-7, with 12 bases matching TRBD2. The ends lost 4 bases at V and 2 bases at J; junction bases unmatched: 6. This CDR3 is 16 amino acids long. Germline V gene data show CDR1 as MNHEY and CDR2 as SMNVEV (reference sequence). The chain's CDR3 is CASSWASGGGPYEQYF. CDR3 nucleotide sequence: TGTGCCAGCAGTTGGGCTAGCGGGGGGGGACCCTACGAGCAGTACTTC.

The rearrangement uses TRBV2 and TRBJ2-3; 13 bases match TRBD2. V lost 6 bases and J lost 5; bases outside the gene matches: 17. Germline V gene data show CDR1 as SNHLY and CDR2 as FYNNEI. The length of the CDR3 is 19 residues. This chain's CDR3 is CASRGWGTSGAAGRDTQYF. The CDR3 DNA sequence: TGTGCCAGCAGAGGGTGGGGGACTAGCGGGGCGGCCGGGCGAGATACGCAGTATTTT.

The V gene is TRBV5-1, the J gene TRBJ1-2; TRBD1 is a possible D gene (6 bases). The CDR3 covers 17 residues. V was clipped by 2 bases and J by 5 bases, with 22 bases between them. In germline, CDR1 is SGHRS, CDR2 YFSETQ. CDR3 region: CASSLVPTGAGEYGYTF. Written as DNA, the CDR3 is TGCGCCAGCAGCTTAGTACCGACCGGGGCAGGGGAATATGGCTACACCTTC.